These 14 T cell receptor beta chains came from one sample sequenced in a study of blood T cell repertoires in COVID-19. Sequenced by immunoSEQ multiplex PCR; TCRdb stores in-frame clones only, minus some. This table holds approximately 130,000 clones, around 87% found once. Sample: peripheral blood. The receptors stem from an older man with active or convalescent COVID-19.

The chain employs TRBV10-3 and TRBJ2-7; 11 bases are a match to TRBD1. The V gene end was trimmed by 6 bases and the J gene end by 0 bases; junction bases not matched to a gene: 4. Looked up from germline, CDR1 is ENHRY and CDR2 is SYGVKD. The CDR3 runs 15 residues. The CDR3 loop reads CAIRGTGGTSYEQYF. CDR3 in DNA: TGTGCCATCAGGGGGACAGGGGGGACCTCCTACGAGCAGTACTTC.

The table lists this clone with a count of one. The chain employs TRBV10-1 and TRBJ1-2; TRBD1 matches at 9 bases. The CDR3 runs 15 residues. V lost 2 bases to trimming and J lost 8 bases; unmatched junction nucleotides: 9. The V gene's germline CDR1 is WNHNN and CDR2 SYGVQD (reference sequence). CDR3 sequence (DNA): TGCGCCAGCAGTGAGCCCGGGACAGGGATCGACGGCTACACCTTC. As protein: CASSEPGTGIDGYTF.

The chain employs TRBV7-2 and TRBJ2-1, with D tentatively TRBD2 (6 bases). The CDR3 has 14 residues. V lost 4 bases to trimming and J lost 4 bases, with 11 bases between them. CDR1 is SGHTA, CDR2 FQGNSA, per germline. The CDR3 spells CASSSDYLYNEQFF. In nucleotides, the CDR3 is TGTGCCAGCAGCTCGGACTACCTTTACAATGAGCAGTTCTTC.

The V and J genes are TRBV4-1 and TRBJ2-1; D ambiguous. Germline V gives CDR1 MGHRA, CDR2 YSYEKL. The CDR3 spans 15 residues. V lost 0 bases and J 1 base, leaving 7 bases between the germline ends. In DNA form, the CDR3 reads TGCGCCAGCAGCCAAGAAACATATTCCTACAATGAGCAGTTCTTC. Amino acid sequence: CASSQETYSYNEQFF.

J is TRBJ1-5 and V is TRBV28; D is uncertain. V shed 10 bases and J shed 0 bases, with 10 bases lying between them. This CDR3 spans 13 amino acids. From germline, CDR1 is MDHEN and CDR2 SYDVKM. The chain's CDR3 is CATQRDSNQPQHF. The CDR3 region has the DNA TGTGCCACCCAGCGGGATAGCAATCAGCCCCAGCATTTT. Variable domain in full (rest from reference TRBV28 and TRBJ1-5): DVKVTQSSRYLVKRTGEKVFLECVQDMDHENMFWYRQDPGLGLRLIYFSYDVKMKEKGDIPEGYSVSREKKERFSLILESASTNQTSMYLCATQRDSNQPQHFGDGTRLSIL.

The chain is built from TRBV13 and TRBJ2-7, with D possibly being TRBD2 (5 bases). The CDR3 runs 13 residues. V lost 1 base and J 3 bases, leaving 7 bases between the germline ends. The V gene's germline CDR1 is PRHDT and CDR2 FYEKMQ (reference sequence). CDR3 protein: CASSLARDYEQYF. CDR3 nucleotide sequence: TGTGCCAGCAGCTTAGCCCGGGACTACGAGCAGTACTTC. Full variable domain (outside the CDR3, taken from reference TRBV13 and TRBJ2-7): AAGVIQSPRHLIKEKRETATLKCYPIPRHDTVYWYQQGPGQDPQFLISFYEKMQSDKGSIPDRFSAQQFSDYHSELNMSSLELGDSALYFCASSLARDYEQYFGPGTRLTVT.

The count of this clone is one. The rearrangement uses TRBV6-5 and TRBJ1-2; 7 bases map to TRBD1. Germline V gives CDR1 MNHEY, CDR2 SVGAGI. The CDR3 is 15 residues long. J lost 3 bases, V lost 2 bases, and 6 bases had no gene match. Here the CDR3 reads CASSYVGQVDYGYTF. Written as DNA, the CDR3 is TGTGCCAGCAGTTACGTCGGACAGGTAGACTATGGCTACACCTTC.

This clone was seen only once. V usage is TRBV3-1 (or the pseudogene TRBV3-2) and J usage is TRBJ2-3, with TRBD2 identical over 9 bases. The ends lost 2 bases at V and 0 bases at J; junction bases unmatched: 3. This CDR3 has 16 amino acids. CDR1 LGHDT and CDR2 YNNKEL come from the germline V gene (reference sequence). Here the CDR3 reads CASSQRAGGSTDTQYF. The CDR3 region has the DNA TGTGCCAGCAGCCAAAGGGCGGGGGGGAGCACAGATACGCAGTATTTT.

The rearrangement uses TRBV7-9 and TRBJ1-1, with D perhaps matching TRBD1 (6 bases). In germline, CDR1 is SEHNR, CDR2 FQNEAQ (reference sequence). Trimming pared 5 bases from V and 0 bases from J, leaving 13 bases between. The CDR3 spans 15 residues. CDR3 bases: TGTGCCAGCAGCCTTACAGGGAGTATGAACACTGAAGCTTTCTTT. This translates into CASSLTGSMNTEAFF.

The chain combines TRBV29-1 with TRBJ2-2; weak D call: TRBD2 (5 bases). The germline gives CDR1 SQVTM, CDR2 ANQGSEA. V lost 3 bases to trimming and J lost 0 bases, with 11 bases between them. The CDR3 runs 15 residues. CDR3 loop: CSVESGLSNTGELFF. Here the CDR3 DNA reads TGCAGCGTTGAGTCGGGGTTATCGAACACCGGGGAGCTGTTTTTT.

The chain combines TRBV19 with TRBJ2-5; TRBD1 matches at 11 bases. Per the germline V gene, CDR1 is LNHDA and CDR2 is SQIVND (reference sequence). Germline trimming cut 3 bases from V and 5 bases from J; bases unmatched to any gene: 2. The CDR3 totals 14 residues. The chain's CDR3 is CASSMDRGRETQYF. The DNA of the CDR3 is TGTGCCAGTAGTATGGACAGGGGGCGGGAGACCCAGTACTTC.

The V gene is TRBV25-1, the J gene TRBJ2-7; TRBD2 is a possible D gene (7 bases). CDR3 size: 14 residues. Germline assignment: CDR1 MGHDK and CDR2 SYGVNS. V lost 2 bases and J lost 0, with 8 bases in between. The CDR3 reads CASSEGGASYEQYF. CDR3 nucleotide sequence: TGTGCCAGCAGTGAAGGGGGGGCCTCCTACGAGCAGTACTTC.

The CDR3 DNA follows: TGTGCCAGCGGACGCCAACTAGCGGGAAGCTCCTACAATGAGCAGTTCTTC. Amino acids: CASGRQLAGSSYNEQFF. The J gene is TRBJ2-1, the V gene TRBV13, with 10 bases fitting TRBD2. Germline V gene data show CDR1 as PRHDT and CDR2 as FYEKMQ (reference sequence). This CDR3 comprises 17 residues. V trimming: 8 bases; J trimming: 0 bases; junction bases outside the gene matches: 10.

CDR3: CASRLQGTGNTIYF. CDR3 in DNA: TGTGCCAGCAGGCTACAGGGAACTGGAAACACCATATATTTT. This chain joins TRBV27 and TRBJ1-3, with D possibly being TRBD1 (6 bases). V lost 6 bases and J lost 2, with 11 bases in between. Germline V gives CDR1 MNHEY, CDR2 SMNVEV (reference sequence). The CDR3 contains 14 residues.